In its sample, the clone carrying this T cell receptor (beta chain) was seen many times. Its matching antigen is unknown. Sequencing was done on patients that had shown CD8+CD57+ cell expansion by flow cytometry. The sample originates from a study of CD8+CD57+ T cells in acquired aplastic anemia. Study findings and constraints: Patients and controls turned out to have roughly 31 CD8+ CDR3 sequences in common.

The length of the CDR3 is 15 residues. Germline V gene lookup returns CDR1 LNHDA and CDR2 SQIVND (reference sequence). V was cut by 8 bases and J by 1 base, with 15 bases left in between. CDR3 and TCR beta VDJ profiling relied on a genomic DNA template. TCRdb fed the reads into MiXCR, producing one record per CDR3 protein. This sample has about 470,000 distinct CDR3 sequences, with around 33% found just once. The TCR originated in a human donor with aplastic anemia. The rearrangement uses TRBV19 and TRBJ1-5, with D perhaps TRBD1 (5 bases). The sequencing input was sorted CD4+, CD8+, or CD8+CD57+ T cells (not recorded which) from PBMCs. The CDR3 nucleotides are TGTGCCAGTGGGGGGGGACTGGGGAGCAATCAGCCCCAGCATTTT. Its translation is CASGGGLGSNQPQHF.